This TCR beta chain was documented in a study of cytomegalovirus exposure and HLA in healthy donors. As for this clone: The antigen remains unidentified.

Germline V CDR1 and CDR2: MNHEY, SMNVEV (reference sequence). The CDR3 consists of 11 residues. V lost 6 bases to trimming and J lost 13 bases, with 12 bases between them. The donors were part of the validation cohort, which consisted of under 150 subjects and was separate from the first cohort of hundreds of subjects. General study findings and limits: CMV antigen specificity of a few CMV-associated chains was confirmed in vitro. The tendency of first-cohort TCR clusters to co-occur in the approximately 110 validation repertoires was identified by a subsequent analysis. Despite most TCR sequences being rare, some public TCRs occurred in many donors.

Some clones are missing from TCRdb's copy, which holds only in-frame ones; the method was immunoSEQ multiplex PCR. The sample lists 200,000 to 250,000 clones, approximately 80% occurring once. What was sequenced was PBMCs. The rearrangement uses TRBV27 and TRBJ1-4, with TRBD1 as a possible D gene (6 bases). This clonotype originated in a woman aged 25 to 39 in good health and CMV-seropositive. CDR3 in DNA: TGTGCCAGCAGCGAGGGGGGAAGACTGTTTTTT. Translated: CASSEGGRLFF.